Listed here are 25 T cell receptor beta chains from one sample, sequenced in a study of tissue T cells after allogeneic stem cell transplantation. As to time point: mouse harvest day 14 after allogeneic transplant. Mouse grafts combined 10^7 T-cell-depleted bone marrow cells with 10^6 splenic CD5+ T cells. Repertoires were generated with immunoSEQ multiplex PCR, while TCRdb's copy carries only in-frame clones and drops some. Of 3,400 or so clones in the sample, roughly 50% were seen once. The sample consisted of gut tissue. These receptors all stem from a female BALB/c mouse given C57BL/6 T cells with graft-versus-host disease after an allogeneic hematopoietic cell transplant.

On this clone: Gene names refer to mouse genes. The CDR3 is cut off 1 residue early in the read; its end comes from the germline J gene. The gene calls are TRBV3 and TRBJ2-2; a possible D gene is TRBD1 (6 bases). This CDR3 comprises 15 residues. Germline V gene data show CDR1 as SNHLY and CDR2 as FYNGKV (reference sequence). The ends were cut back, 4 bases at V and 0 bases at J, with 9 bases in the middle. The CDR3 spells CASSSQGANTGQLYF. The sequenced CDR3 bases are TGTGCCAGCAGCTCACAGGGAGCAAACACCGGGCAGCTCTAC.

Turning to this clone: Each gene name is a mouse one. The read finishes 1 residue shy of the CDR3 end, and the germline J gene is used to complete it. The J gene is TRBJ1-4, the V gene TRBV3; D uncertain. CDR3 length: 15 amino acids. Germline V gene data show CDR1 as SNHLY and CDR2 as FYNGKV (reference sequence). The germline V and J ends were trimmed by 2 bases and 0 bases, with 7 bases remaining between them. CDR3 DNA, as far as it was read: TGTGCCAGCAGCTTACTCGGCTTTTCCAACGAAAGATTATTT. Translating it yields CASSLLGFSNERLF. The full CDR3 sequence reads CASSLLGFSNERLFF.

A word on this clone: Gene names follow the mouse nomenclature. The read ends 1 residue shy of where the CDR3 ends; the end is completed using the germline J gene. The chain carries TRBV29 and TRBJ1-1; unclear D gene. The CDR3 spans 12 residues. V lost 5 bases, J lost 3 bases, and 7 bases lay in between. Germline assignment: CDR1 MSHET and CDR2 SYDVDS. Partial CDR3 DNA: TGTGCTAGCAGTCCACGGGACACAGAAGTCTTC. Residues: CASSPRDTEVF. The whole CDR3 region reads CASSPRDTEVFF.

As concerns this clone: Mouse names are used for the genes. The read ends 1 residue early relative to the CDR3; the germline J gene fills the gap. The chain employs TRBV16 and TRBJ2-3; TRBD2 matches 8 bases. V was pared by 2 bases and J by 1 base, with 8 bases of the junction left unmatched. Germline V gene data show CDR1 as SGHSA and CDR2 as FRNQAP. This CDR3 is built from 17 residues. The CDR3 sequence: CASSLTMTGVGAETLYF. The part of the CDR3 DNA that was read is TGTGCAAGCAGCTTAACTATGACTGGGGTTGGTGCAGAAACGCTGTAT.

Worth noting for this clone: Mouse germline and gene names are used. The CDR3 goes on 1 residue after the read ends, and that part is filled in from the germline J gene. The chain has TRBV2 and TRBJ2-3, with TRBD2 matching 8 bases. Germline V CDR1 and CDR2: LGHNA, YSYQKL. J was trimmed by 0 bases and V by 3 bases; bases with no gene match: 2. CDR3 length equals 15 residues. Incomplete CDR3 DNA: TGTGCCAGCAGCCACGGACTGGGTAGTGCAGAAACGCTGTAT. Translating it yields CASSHGLGSAETLY. In full, the CDR3 reads CASSHGLGSAETLYF.

Note on this clone: Each gene name is a mouse one. The CDR3 region is CASGDRLGGRQNTLYF. The part of the CDR3 DNA that was read is TGTGCCAGCGGTGATAGACTGGGGGGGCGCCAAAACACCTTGTAC. This rearrangement joins TRBV13-2 to TRBJ2-4; 12 bases line up with TRBD2. The sequence runs out 1 residue before the end of the CDR3; the remainder is reconstructed from the germline J gene. Unmatched junction bases numbered 3, after V lost 1 base and J lost 3 bases. This CDR3 contains 16 residues. CDR1 NNHNN and CDR2 SYGAGS come from the germline V gene (reference sequence).

This clone was detected once. Gene names follow the mouse nomenclature. Coverage ceases 1 residue before the CDR3 finishes, and the germline J gene fills in the end. The chain links TRBV16 to TRBJ1-2; D gene unclear. CDR3 length equals 15 residues. V gave up 0 bases and J gave up 5 bases, with 13 bases separating them. The germline gives CDR1 SGHSA, CDR2 FRNQAP. The CDR3 bases that were read are TGTGCAAGCAGCTTAGATCTCGGCATAAAGTCCGACTACACC. This encodes CASSLDLGIKSDYT. The full CDR3 protein is CASSLDLGIKSDYTF. Drawing the rest from reference TRBV16 and TRBJ1-2, the complete variable domain is NAGVIQTPRHKVTGKGQEATLWCEPISGHSAVFWYRQTIVQGLEFLTYFRNQAPIDDSGMPKERFSAQMPNQSHSTLKIQSTQPQDSAVYLCASSLDLGIKSDYTFGSGTRLLVI.

Comment on this clone: Gene names follow the mouse nomenclature. The sequenced CDR3 bases are TGTGCCAGCTCCCCGACCAGTCAAAACACCTTGTAC. It specifies CASSPTSQNTLY. The full CDR3 is CASSPTSQNTLYF. This chain joins TRBV12-1 and TRBJ2-4, with D hard to call. The CDR3 goes on 1 residue after the read ends, and that part is filled in from the germline J gene. Per germline, CDR1 SGHSN and CDR2 HYEKVE. Trimming left V 4 bases short and J 0 bases short, with 7 bases between. There are 13 residues in the CDR3.

This clone turned up a few times. Mouse gene names and germline throughout. Read sequence stops 1 residue before the CDR3 end, and the germline J gene provides the missing end. The V call is TRBV3, the J call TRBJ2-5; 10 bases match TRBD2. Germline CDR1 and CDR2: SNHLY and FYNGKV (reference sequence). Trimming at V came to 5 bases and at J to 6 bases, leaving 8 bases not matched to a gene. The CDR3 runs to 15 residues. The CDR3 region is CASSPGLGNGDTQYF. CDR3 DNA, as far as it was read: TGTGCCAGCAGCCCGGGACTGGGGAACGGGGACACCCAGTAC.

This clone was seen only once. Mouse germline and gene names are used. The CDR3 end is not reached by the read, which stops 1 residue before it; the germline J gene fills it in. V and J are TRBV26 and TRBJ1-2; 7 positions agree with TRBD1. Germline V gene lookup returns CDR1 KGHPV and CDR2 FQNQEV (reference sequence). The length of the CDR3 is 13 residues. Trimming at V came to 4 bases and at J to 5 bases, leaving 4 bases not matched to a gene. The DNA read from the CDR3 is TGTGCCAGCAGTCGACAGGGAGGTTCCGACTACACC. Encoded protein: CASSRQGGSDYT. The full CDR3 is CASSRQGGSDYTF.

As for this clone: The genes and germline here are from mouse. The CDR3 end falls 1 residue outside the read, so it is completed with the germline J gene. This chain uses TRBV2 with TRBJ2-1; TRBD2 agrees at 9 bases. This CDR3 is built from 14 residues. The trim removed 3 bases at V and 6 bases at J, leaving 3 bases unmatched. CDR1 and CDR2 from the germline V gene are LGHNA and YSYQKL. CDR3 region: CASSHNWGVAEQFF. The sequenced part of the CDR3 DNA is TGTGCCAGCAGCCACAACTGGGGGGTTGCTGAGCAGTTC.

On this clone itself: Germline and genes here are mouse. From the germline J gene comes the end of the CDR3, since the read stops 1 residue before it. V is TRBV12-2 and J is TRBJ1-3, with TRBD1 matching 8 bases. Per germline, CDR1 SGHLS and CDR2 HYDKME. The ends lost 1 base at V and 2 bases at J; junction bases unmatched: 3. The CDR3 has 15 amino acids. The CDR3 region is CASSLLQGAGNTLYF. The sequenced part of the CDR3 DNA is TGTGCCAGCTCTCTGTTACAGGGGGCTGGAAATACGCTCTAT.

Note on this clone: Genes here carry mouse names. The read halts 1 residue ahead of the CDR3 end, with the missing end drawn from the germline J gene. The rearrangement joins TRBV1 to TRBJ2-5, with unresolved D. V was pared by 1 base and J by 6 bases, with 2 bases between. Looked up from germline, CDR1 is NSQYPW and CDR2 is LRSPGD (reference sequence). The CDR3 is 11 amino acids. CDR3 region: CTCSAGDTQYF. Incomplete CDR3 DNA: TGCACCTGCAGTGCAGGGGACACCCAGTAC.

With regard to this clone: Each gene name is a mouse one. Read data end 1 residue before the CDR3 end; the end is taken from the germline J gene. V and J are TRBV13-2 and TRBJ1-2, with 7 bases aligning to TRBD1. The CDR3 sequence is 18 residues long. Germline CDR1 and CDR2: NNHNN and SYGAGS (reference sequence). V lost 3 bases and J lost 1; bases outside the gene matches: 15. CDR3: CASGAGQQWNRGNSDYTF. The CDR3 DNA, read in part, is TGTGCCAGCGGTGCCGGCCAGCAGTGGAACAGGGGAAACTCCGACTACACC.

Concerning this clone itself: The germline and genes are mouse ones. The read terminates 1 residue ahead of where the CDR3 ends, so the germline J gene completes it. The rearrangement uses TRBV31 and TRBJ2-3; TRBD1 aligns across 11 bases. J was trimmed by 2 bases and V by 3 bases; bases with no gene match: 10. The CDR3 is made up of 17 amino acids. Germline CDR1 is GKSSPN and CDR2 is SITVG. CDR3 protein: CAWSPWDRGNFAETLYF. Partial CDR3 DNA: TGTGCCTGGAGCCCCTGGGACAGGGGGAATTTTGCAGAAACGCTGTAT.

This clone appeared a single time. Gene names denote mouse genes. The CDR3 end lies 1 residue beyond the end of the read and is filled in from the germline J gene. The chain links TRBV19 to TRBJ2-3; TRBD1 matches at 9 bases. The CDR3 contains 16 residues. The ends lost 4 bases at V and 4 bases at J; junction bases unmatched: 10. The germline V gene has CDR1 FNHDT and CDR2 SITEND (reference sequence). CDR3 bases read: TGTGCCAGCAGTCCCGTCACCGGGACAGGGTCAGAAACGCTGTAT. Residues: CASSPVTGTGSETLY. The entire CDR3 protein is CASSPVTGTGSETLYF.

This clone turned up a few times. Mouse gene names and germline throughout. The read falls 1 residue short of the CDR3 end, and the missing part is taken from the germline J gene. This rearrangement joins TRBV3 to TRBJ1-3; D remains ambiguous. Germline CDR1 SNHLY, CDR2 FYNGKV (reference sequence). The V end was cut by 2 bases, the J end by 0 bases, with 8 bases between. The CDR3 spans 15 residues. CDR3 residues: CASSLMTNSGNTLYF. The sequenced CDR3 bases are TGTGCCAGCAGCTTAATGACAAATTCTGGAAATACGCTCTAT.

Only a few counts were recorded for this clone. Genes and germline come from the mouse. CDR3 DNA (partial): TGTGCCAGCAGTCCCGGACAATTCTCCTATGAACAGTAC. Its protein is CASSPGQFSYEQY. The whole CDR3 protein reads CASSPGQFSYEQYF. The chain recombines TRBV26 with TRBJ2-7; perhaps TRBD1 as D (5 bases). From the germline J gene comes the end of the CDR3, since the read stops 1 residue before it. V was trimmed by 4 bases and J by 0 bases, leaving 10 bases between them. Germline assignment: CDR1 KGHPV and CDR2 FQNQEV (reference sequence). This CDR3 is built from 14 residues. Using reference TRBV26 and TRBJ2-7 for the parts outside the CDR3, the full variable domain is NSKVIQTPRYLVKGQGQKAKMRCIPEKGHPVVFWYQQNKNNEFKFLINFQNQEVLQQIDMTEKRFSAECPSNSPCSLEIQSSEAGDSALYLCASSPGQFSYEQYFGPGTRLTVL.

This clone is large within its sample. Germline and genes here are mouse. The CDR3 end falls 1 residue outside the read, so it is completed with the germline J gene. The J gene is TRBJ2-1, the V gene TRBV16; D possibly corresponds to TRBD2 (5 bases). Trimming took 0 bases from V and 7 from J, leaving 7 bases between them. The V gene's germline CDR1 is SGHSA and CDR2 FRNQAP. The CDR3 totals 13 residues. CDR3 protein: CASSLEAGAEQFF. The sequenced CDR3 bases are TGTGCAAGCAGCTTAGAGGCTGGGGCTGAGCAGTTC.

Note on this clone: Gene names denote mouse genes. The DNA read from the CDR3 is TGTGCCAGCAGTGAGGGGTTCTCCTATGAACAGTAC. Encoded protein: CASSEGFSYEQY. The full CDR3 reads CASSEGFSYEQYF. The chain recombines TRBV13-1 with TRBJ2-7; D gene ambiguous. The CDR3 end lies 1 residue beyond the end of the read and is filled in from the germline J gene. CDR1 is NSHNY, CDR2 SYGAGN, per germline. CDR3 length equals 13 residues. V dropped 2 bases and J dropped 0 bases, with 6 bases sitting between them.

With respect to this clone: These gene names are mouse names. The read ends 1 residue early relative to the CDR3; the germline J gene fills the gap. This chain links TRBV12-1 with TRBJ1-2, with TRBD1 identical over 8 bases. Germline loops: CDR1 SGHSN, CDR2 HYEKVE. The CDR3 runs 14 residues. The V segment lost 4 bases and the J segment 4 bases; nucleotides outside the gene matches: 7. CDR3 residues: CASSQTGEGSDYTF. Incomplete CDR3 DNA: TGTGCCAGCTCCCAGACAGGGGAGGGCTCCGACTACACC.

This clone was seen a handful of times. Mouse names are used for the genes. Read data end 1 residue before the CDR3 end; the end is taken from the germline J gene. V and J are TRBV13-2 and TRBJ1-2; D is undetermined. The CDR3 extends over 12 amino acids. The V end was cut by 4 bases, the J end by 0 bases, with 4 bases between. CDR1 NNHNN and CDR2 SYGAGS come from the germline V gene (reference sequence). The CDR3 here is CASGRANSDYTF. The CDR3 DNA, read in part, is TGTGCCAGCGGTAGGGCAAACTCCGACTACACC.

There are a few counts of this clone. Germline and genes: mouse. The read terminates 1 residue ahead of where the CDR3 ends, so the germline J gene completes it. The V gene is TRBV13-2, the J gene TRBJ2-3; D is perhaps TRBD1 or TRBD2 (6 bases each). In germline, CDR1 is NNHNN, CDR2 SYGAGS (reference sequence). V was cut by 0 bases and J by 0 bases, with 8 bases left in between. The CDR3 spans 15 residues. CDR3 bases read: TGTGCCAGCGGTGATGTGGGGGCTAGTGCAGAAACGCTGTAT. Its protein is CASGDVGASAETLY. In full, the CDR3 reads CASGDVGASAETLYF.

This clone was observed a few times. Mouse gene names apply. The read halts 1 residue ahead of the CDR3 end, with the missing end drawn from the germline J gene. V usage is TRBV3 and J usage is TRBJ1-4, with 10 bases lining up with TRBD1. This CDR3 region has 16 residues. Germline values: CDR1 SNHLY, CDR2 FYNGKV (reference sequence). Trimming cost V 1 base and J 4 bases; bases outside gene matches: 3. The CDR3 is CASSLVGQGFNERLFF. The DNA read from the CDR3 is TGTGCCAGCAGCTTAGTGGGACAGGGGTTCAACGAAAGATTATTT.

This clone appeared once. Gene names are mouse gene names. The read terminates 1 residue ahead of where the CDR3 ends, so the germline J gene completes it. The V and J genes are TRBV26 and TRBJ2-2, with D possibly matching TRBD1 (5 bases). The V gene lost 4 bases and the J gene lost 0 bases, with 6 bases spanning the gap. This CDR3 region has 14 residues. Germline V gives CDR1 KGHPV, CDR2 FQNQEV (reference sequence). The CDR3 loop reads CASSPTANTGQLYF. CDR3 bases read: TGTGCCAGCAGTCCGACAGCAAACACCGGGCAGCTCTAC.